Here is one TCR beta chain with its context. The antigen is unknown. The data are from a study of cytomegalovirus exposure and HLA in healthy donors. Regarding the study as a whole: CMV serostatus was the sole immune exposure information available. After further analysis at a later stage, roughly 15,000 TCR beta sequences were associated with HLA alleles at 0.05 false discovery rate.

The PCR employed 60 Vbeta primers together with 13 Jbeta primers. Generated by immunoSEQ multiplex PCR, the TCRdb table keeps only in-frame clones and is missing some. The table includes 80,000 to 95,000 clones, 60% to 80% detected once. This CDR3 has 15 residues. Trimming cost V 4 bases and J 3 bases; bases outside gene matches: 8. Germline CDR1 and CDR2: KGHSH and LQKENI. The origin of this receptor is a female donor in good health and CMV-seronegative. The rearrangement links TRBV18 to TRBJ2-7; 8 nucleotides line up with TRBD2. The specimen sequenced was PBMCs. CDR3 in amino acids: CASSHSDGTSYEQYF. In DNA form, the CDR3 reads TGTGCCAGCTCACACTCCGACGGGACTAGCTACGAGCAGTACTTC.